A single sample is the source of the 12 T cell receptor beta chains below, sequenced in a study of early T cells in non-severe SARS-CoV-2 infection. TCRdb passed the 5' RACE reads through MiXCR, listing each CDR3 protein once. The sample carries fewer than 75,000 distinct CDR3 sequences, roughly 18% recorded once. The sequences come from whole blood, collected at baseline. The source is an adult who was a healthcare worker with PCR-confirmed SARS-CoV-2 infection or an uninfected control (not recorded which).

In this sample, this clonotype turned up a few times. This rearrangement joins TRBV10-1 to TRBJ2-2, with D perhaps matching TRBD2 (6 bases). Germline assignment: CDR1 WNHNN and CDR2 SYGVQD (reference sequence). The CDR3 totals 13 residues. V was clipped by 0 bases and J by 13 bases, with 12 bases between them. The chain's CDR3 is CASSESPEGRLFF. CDR3 bases: TGCGCCAGCAGTGAGTCCCCGGAGGGTCGGCTGTTTTTT.

The rearrangement uses TRBV5-5 and TRBJ1-2; TRBD1 matches 9 bases. This CDR3 contains 15 residues. J lost 1 base, V lost 4 bases, and 5 bases had no gene match. CDR1 is SGHKS, CDR2 YYEKEE, per germline (reference sequence). The DNA of the CDR3 is TGTGCCAGCAGCAGGGGACAGGGAAATAACTATGGCTACACCTTC. Its protein is CASSRGQGNNYGYTF.

The chain combines TRBV7-2 with TRBJ2-3, with 8 bases fitting TRBD1. This CDR3 contains 17 residues. Germline V gene data show CDR1 as SGHTA and CDR2 as FQGNSA. The J segment lost 1 base and the V segment lost 5 bases, leaving 11 bases of the junction unmatched. CDR3: CASSQGASRSRTDTQYF. The CDR3 coding sequence is TGTGCCAGCAGCCAGGGGGCTAGCCGTAGCCGCACAGATACGCAGTATTTT. Complete variable domain (other parts from reference TRBV7-2 and TRBJ2-3): GAGVSQSPSNKVTEKGKDVELRCDPISGHTALYWYRQSLGQGLEFLIYFQGNSAPDKSGLPSDRFSAERTGGSVSTLTIQRTQQEDSAVYLCASSQGASRSRTDTQYFGPGTRLTVL.

In its sample, this clonotype was seen a few times. This chain connects TRBV19 to TRBJ2-7; the D gene is possibly TRBD1 (5 bases). From germline, CDR1 is LNHDA and CDR2 SQIVND (reference sequence). With 0 bases removed from V and 5 bases from J, the gap between germline ends came to 14 bases. CDR3 length: 15 residues. Here the CDR3 reads CASSIEVAGFNEQYF. CDR3 bases: TGTGCCAGTAGTATAGAAGTCGCAGGGTTCAACGAGCAGTACTTC.

This clonotype was seen only a few times. V is TRBV7-2 and J is TRBJ2-6; D tentatively reads TRBD1 or TRBD2 (5 bases each). Deletions cut 7 bases from V and 4 bases from J, with 23 bases between. Germline assignment: CDR1 SGHTA and CDR2 FQGNSA. CDR3 size: 18 residues. The CDR3 nucleotides are TGTGCCAGCACCTCCGGGGCGGCTGGCCAAATAGGGGCCAACGTCCTGACTTTC. It yields the protein CASTSGAAGQIGANVLTF.

This clonotype showed up just a few times. This sequence joins TRBV20-1 and TRBJ2-7, with 8 nucleotides matching TRBD1. The CDR3 extends over 14 amino acids. Germline trimming cut 3 bases from V and 0 bases from J; bases unmatched to any gene: 4. Germline CDR1 and CDR2: DFQATT and SNEGSKA (reference sequence). In DNA, the CDR3 is TGCAGTGCTAGTTGGACAGGGATCTCCTACGAGCAGTACTTC. Its translation is CSASWTGISYEQYF.

This clonotype showed up just a few times. This rearrangement joins TRBV6-2 or TRBV6-3 to TRBJ2-7, with D perhaps matching TRBD1 (6 bases). V lost 4 bases to trimming and J lost 3 bases, with 10 bases between them. This CDR3 comprises 13 residues. Germline V lookup: CDR1 MNHEY, CDR2 SVGEGT. As DNA, the CDR3 is TGTGCCAGCAGTTCCCTGGACAGCTACGAGCAGTACTTC. Protein product: CASSSLDSYEQYF.

This clonotype was picked up many times. V usage is TRBV28 and J usage is TRBJ2-5, with TRBD1 matching 11 bases. The ends lost 7 bases at V and 4 bases at J; junction bases unmatched: 8. There are 15 residues in the CDR3. Germline V gene data show CDR1 as MDHEN and CDR2 as SYDVKM. CDR3 coding DNA: TGTGCCAGCATCAAAGCCGGGACAGGGGGAGAGACCCAGTACTTC. Protein: CASIKAGTGGETQYF.

The V gene is TRBV3-1, the J gene TRBJ2-1; the D is unclear. This CDR3 has 13 amino acids. Germline values: CDR1 LGHDT, CDR2 YNNKEL (reference sequence). The germline V and J ends were trimmed by 0 bases and 13 bases, with 13 bases remaining between them. The CDR3 DNA is TGTGCCAGCAGCCAAGACGCGATGAGAATCCAGTTCTTC. Its translation: CASSQDAMRIQFF.

This clonotype was seen a few times. This sequence joins TRBV24-1 and TRBJ2-6, with D perhaps TRBD2 (5 bases). The CDR3 runs 17 residues. V lost 4 bases, J lost 2 bases, and 14 bases lay in between. Germline CDR1 KGHDR, CDR2 SFDVKD. CDR3 amino acids: CATSDRGPAPGANVLTF. CDR3 DNA: TGTGCCACCAGTGACCGCGGGCCCGCCCCTGGGGCCAACGTCCTGACTTTC.

The V and J genes are TRBV7-2 and TRBJ1-1; D may be TRBD1 (6 bases). The CDR3 loop spans 15 amino acids. Germline CDR1 and CDR2: SGHTA and FQGNSA. The V and J ends lost 5 bases and 11 bases respectively, with 24 bases between them. CDR3 DNA: TGTGCCAGCAGCCCGAACCGAGTCAACAGGGATGTTGCTTTCTTT. This gives the protein CASSPNRVNRDVAFF.

In its sample, this clonotype was seen a few times. The chain carries TRBV20-1 and TRBJ1-2; TRBD1 aligns across 9 bases. Trimming removed 6 bases from V and 7 bases from J; junction bases left unmatched: 9. The CDR3 runs to 13 residues. The V gene's germline CDR1 is DFQATT and CDR2 SNEGSKA (reference sequence). The CDR3 here is CSADRGGSLGYTF. CDR3 DNA: TGCAGTGCAGACAGGGGGGGTTCTCTTGGCTACACCTTC.